The 24 T cell receptor beta chains below come from one sample, sequenced in a study of T cell responses to AZD1222 COVID-19 vaccine (dated by TCRdb to about 2021). The method was the immunoSEQ multiplex PCR assay. Imported from immuneACCESS, the table was reduced by TCRdb to in-frame sequences with V and J called. These copies leave out some clones; in studies compared against another copy, an unresolved V gene accounts for under half, and the cause of the remainder is not known. The sample table lists about 140,000 clones, roughly 92% of them with a count of one. The leading ten clones occupy around 1.5% of the sample. This sample's time point label indicates: baseline before first vaccination. The sequencing here drew on peripheral blood, taken on day 0 of AZD1222 vaccination. The receptor set was obtained from an adult in good health.

This CDR3 is CASSHEQGAGNTIYF. The CDR3 DNA follows: TGTGCCAGCAGCCACGAACAGGGGGCTGGAAACACCATATATTTT. The rearrangement links TRBV7-8 to TRBJ1-3; 8 nucleotides match TRBD1. V lost 5 bases to trimming and J lost 2 bases; unmatched junction nucleotides: 5. Germline loops: CDR1 SGHVS, CDR2 FQNEAQ. CDR3 size: 15 residues.

The rearrangement uses TRBV30 and TRBJ1-4, with D hard to call. The V and J ends lost 1 base and 0 bases respectively, with 3 bases between them. The CDR3 is made up of 13 amino acids. Germline V gene lookup returns CDR1 GTSNPN and CDR2 SVGIG (reference sequence). DNA of the CDR3: TGTGCCTGGAGTGAAGCAACTAATGAAAAACTGTTTTTT. Amino acid sequence: CAWSEATNEKLFF.

This sequence joins TRBV2 and TRBJ2-7; D unresolved. V was cut by 4 bases and J by 2 bases, with 9 bases left in between. The CDR3 is 13 amino acids. Germline lookup yields CDR1 SNHLY and CDR2 FYNNEI. CDR3 protein: CASSVGLTYEQYF. The CDR3 DNA reads TGTGCCAGCAGTGTTGGGCTTACCTACGAGCAGTACTTC.

This clone was counted only a few times. The chain employs TRBV3-1 (or the pseudogene TRBV3-2) and TRBJ1-6, with D perhaps TRBD1 (5 bases). The V end was cut by 5 bases, the J end by 5 bases, with 13 bases between. This CDR3 contains 15 residues. The germline V gene has CDR1 LGHDT and CDR2 YNNKEL (reference sequence). CDR3 DNA: TGTGCCAGCAGCTTCCCAGACAGCCATAATTCACCCCTCCACTTT. Translated, it gives CASSFPDSHNSPLHF.

This clone appeared once. The rearrangement uses TRBV28 and TRBJ1-2; D unclear. CDR1 and CDR2 from the germline V gene are MDHEN and SYDVKM. V was shortened by 1 base and J by 5 bases, with 8 bases between the two germline ends. The CDR3 sequence is 13 residues long. The CDR3, as DNA: TGTGCCAGCAGTTTATCCGTGATATATGGCTACACCTTC. It yields the protein CASSLSVIYGYTF.

V gene TRBV10-2 combines with J gene TRBJ1-3; D remains unclear. V lost 3 bases and J lost 0, with 9 bases in between. In germline, CDR1 is WSHSY, CDR2 SAAADI. This CDR3 region has 15 residues. The CDR3 spells CASSDPASSGNTIYF. Written as DNA, the CDR3 is TGCGCCAGCAGTGATCCAGCCAGCTCTGGAAACACCATATATTTT.

The rearrangement joins TRBV18 to TRBJ2-1; D not resolved. The germline V gene has CDR1 KGHSH and CDR2 LQKENI. CDR3 size: 15 residues. Trimming shortened V by 0 bases and J by 5 bases, and 11 bases separated the two germline ends. The CDR3 DNA reads as TGTGCCAGCTCACCACCCGATGGCGCCCACAATGAGCAGTTCTTC. It translates to CASSPPDGAHNEQFF.

The chain has TRBV19 and TRBJ1-2; tentatively, D is TRBD1 (6 bases). V lost 8 bases, J lost 3 bases, and 16 bases lay in between. The CDR3 contains 14 residues. CDR1 LNHDA and CDR2 SQIVND come from the germline V gene (reference sequence). CDR3 loop: CASPSEQGDYGYTF. In DNA form, the CDR3 reads TGTGCCAGTCCTTCCGAACAGGGCGACTATGGCTACACCTTC.

This chain joins TRBV30 and TRBJ1-1, with 8 bases that match TRBD1. The V segment lost 4 bases and the J segment 3 bases; nucleotides outside the gene matches: 4. Germline lookup yields CDR1 GTSNPN and CDR2 SVGIG (reference sequence). The CDR3 covers 13 residues. CDR3: CAWITGGHTEAFF. CDR3 sequence (DNA): TGTGCCTGGATTACAGGGGGACACACTGAAGCTTTCTTT.

This rearrangement joins TRBV19 to TRBJ2-7, with a tentative D call TRBD2 (5 bases). Germline loops: CDR1 LNHDA, CDR2 SQIVND (reference sequence). The CDR3 runs 18 residues. The V gene lost 2 bases and the J gene lost 3 bases, with 23 bases spanning the gap. The CDR3 nucleotides are TGTGCCAGTAGTATACGACCTGGGCAGTATCCTCGGGGCTACGAGCAGTACTTC. This sequence encodes CASSIRPGQYPRGYEQYF.

This clone was counted once. The J gene is TRBJ2-7, the V gene TRBV5-1; D is uncertain. CDR3 length: 14 residues. The germline V gene has CDR1 SGHRS and CDR2 YFSETQ. V was clipped by 2 bases and J by 3 bases, with 12 bases between them. CDR3 loop: CASSFETDVYEQYF. In DNA form, the CDR3 reads TGCGCCAGCAGCTTCGAGACTGATGTCTACGAGCAGTACTTC.

V is TRBV1 and J is TRBJ2-7; no check of the table's D call, TRBD1, against the DNA was made. TRBV1 is listed as a pseudogene. The CDR3 totals 17 residues. The CDR3 nucleotides read TGCACCAGCAGCCAAGGACTATGGACAGTCTCCTTCTACGAGCAGTACTTC. The encoded protein is CTSSQGLWTVSFYEQYF.

This rearrangement joins TRBV2 to TRBJ1-5, with D tentatively TRBD1 (6 bases). V lost 8 bases and J lost 4, with 9 bases in between. In germline, CDR1 is SNHLY, CDR2 FYNNEI. This CDR3 has 12 amino acids. CDR3 bases: TGTGCCAGCGGCCAGGGGAATCAGCCCCAGCATTTT. It translates to CASGQGNQPQHF.

V and J are TRBV5-1 and TRBJ1-4; 10 bases map to TRBD1. J was trimmed by 0 bases and V by 0 bases; bases with no gene match: 11. Per germline, CDR1 SGHRS and CDR2 YFSETQ. This CDR3 comprises 20 residues. CDR3 DNA: TGCGCCAGCAGCTTGGCAGACGACAGGGGGCTCAGGGCAACTAATGAAAAACTGTTTTTT. Amino acids: CASSLADDRGLRATNEKLFF. Full variable domain (remainder filled in from reference TRBV5-1 and TRBJ1-4): KAGVTQTPRYLIKTRGQQVTLSCSPISGHRSVSWYQQTPGQGLQFLFEYFSETQRNKGNFPGRFSGRQFSNSRSEMNVSTLELGDSALYLCASSLADDRGLRATNEKLFFGSGTQLSVL.

This sequence joins TRBV6-4 and TRBJ1-1; a weak D match, TRBD1 (5 bases). Trimming left V 3 bases short and J 5 bases short, with 10 bases between. The CDR3 is 13 residues long. CDR1 is MRHNA and CDR2 is SNTAGT in the germline V gene. In nucleotides, the CDR3 is TGTGCCAGCAGTGAGGGGGTTGGTACTGAAGCTTTCTTT. Translated: CASSEGVGTEAFF.

The count of this clone is one. The gene calls are TRBV19 and TRBJ1-6; 9 nucleotides line up with TRBD1. The CDR3 length is 15 residues. The ends lost 8 bases at V and 7 bases at J; junction bases unmatched: 9. Germline CDR1 reads LNHDA; CDR2 reads SQIVND (reference sequence). The CDR3 reads CASGVLGQGNSPLHF. The DNA of the CDR3 is TGTGCCAGTGGGGTACTCGGACAGGGGAATTCACCCCTCCACTTT.

The chain links TRBV4-2 to TRBJ1-1; D is ambiguous. The V gene lost 0 bases and the J gene lost 1 base, with 6 bases spanning the gap. The germline V gene has CDR1 LGHNA and CDR2 YNFKEQ. This CDR3 is built from 14 residues. CDR3 protein: CASSQEFQNTEAFF. DNA for the CDR3: TGTGCCAGCAGCCAAGAGTTCCAGAACACTGAAGCTTTCTTT.

The chain couples TRBV30 to TRBJ2-2; perhaps TRBD2 as D (5 bases). This CDR3 has 14 residues. V lost 0 bases to trimming and J lost 7 bases, with 12 bases between them. Germline values: CDR1 GTSNPN, CDR2 SVGIG (reference sequence). CDR3 protein: CAWSVLVRGGELFF. CDR3 coding DNA: TGTGCCTGGAGTGTACTAGTCCGGGGCGGGGAGCTGTTTTTT.

The chain is built from TRBV18 and TRBJ1-1; 7 bases line up with TRBD1. Per germline, CDR1 KGHSH and CDR2 LQKENI. Trimming at V came to 7 bases and at J to 2 bases, leaving 7 bases not matched to a gene. The CDR3 is made up of 14 amino acids. The DNA of the CDR3 is TGTGCCAGCTTAAGGGGACAGCCAAACACTGAAGCTTTCTTT. It yields the protein CASLRGQPNTEAFF.

The rearrangement joins TRBV5-4 to TRBJ2-5, with D hard to call. Trimming shortened V by 1 base and J by 2 bases, and 12 bases separated the two germline ends. The germline V gene has CDR1 SGHNT and CDR2 YYREEE (reference sequence). The CDR3 has 15 amino acids. This CDR3 reads CASSLIGRLQETQYF. Here the CDR3 DNA reads TGTGCCAGCAGCTTGATCGGGCGGTTACAAGAGACCCAGTACTTC. Looking up the rest from reference TRBV5-4 and TRBJ2-5 gives the full variable domain: ETGVTQSPTHLIKTRGQQVTLRCSSQSGHNTVSWYQQALGQGPQFIFQYYREEENGRGNFPPRFSGLQFPNYSSELNVNALELDDSALYLCASSLIGRLQETQYFGPGTRLLVL.

On this clone: A read error may account for a junction end that differs from germline. V is TRBV6-1 and J is TRBJ1-5, with D tentatively TRBD1 (5 bases). Germline CDR1 and CDR2: MNHNS and SASEGT. CDR3 length: 17 amino acids. CDR3 nucleotides: TGTGCCAGCAGGGAAGGGAGCGGCAGGGACTCCAATCAGCCCCAGCATTTT. This sequence encodes CASREGSGRDSNQPQHF.

This chain uses TRBV24-1 with TRBJ2-2; 9 bases match TRBD1. The CDR3 totals 16 residues. The V segment lost 3 bases and the J segment 0 bases; nucleotides outside the gene matches: 1. Germline assignment: CDR1 KGHDR and CDR2 SFDVKD. Written as DNA, the CDR3 is TGTGCCACCAGTGATAGGGACAGGGCGAACACCGGGGAGCTGTTTTTT. Amino acids: CATSDRDRANTGELFF.

The chain carries TRBV2 and TRBJ2-3, with TRBD1 as a possible D gene (5 bases). This CDR3 contains 14 residues. Trimming stripped 1 base from V and 1 base from J, with 6 bases between. The germline gives CDR1 SNHLY, CDR2 FYNNEI. The CDR3 DNA is TGTGCCAGCAGTGAAGGGGGCCGCACAGATACGCAGTATTTT. Residues: CASSEGGRTDTQYF.

This clone was picked up one time. The chain combines TRBV24-1 with TRBJ2-1, with 11 nucleotides matching TRBD2. There are 16 residues in the CDR3. Germline V gene lookup returns CDR1 KGHDR and CDR2 SFDVKD. Trimming at V came to 0 bases and at J to 8 bases, leaving 5 bases not matched to a gene. The CDR3 DNA follows: TGTGCCACCAGTGATTTGGTTAGCGGGAGGGCCCATGAGCAGTTCTTC. Its protein is CATSDLVSGRAHEQFF.